One and the same sample provided the 2 T cell receptor beta chains below, sequenced in a study of cytomegalovirus exposure and HLA in healthy donors. 60 Vbeta and 13 Jbeta primers were used in PCR. Produced via immunoSEQ multiplex PCR; TCRdb's table is partial and in-frame only. The table shows more than 95,000 clones, with more than 60% occurring only once. The sequenced material came from PBMCs. The receptor set was obtained from a woman aged 55-69 years in good health and CMV-seropositive.

The gene calls are TRBV7-9 and TRBJ1-3; no firm D call. There are 16 residues in the CDR3. Per the germline V gene, CDR1 is SEHNR and CDR2 is FQNEAQ (reference sequence). The ends were cut back, 5 bases at V and 3 bases at J, with 17 bases in the middle. CDR3 sequence reads: CASSVSIGGGGNTIYF. As DNA, the CDR3 is TGTGCCAGCAGCGTCTCGATTGGTGGAGGTGGAAACACCATATATTTT.

The chain links TRBV14 to TRBJ1-3; no firm D call. CDR1 and CDR2 from the germline V gene are SGHDN and FVKESK. The CDR3 has 15 amino acids. V lost 0 bases and J 2 bases, leaving 8 bases between the germline ends. The CDR3 is CASSQDPAAGNTIYF. The CDR3 DNA is TGTGCCAGCAGCCAAGATCCCGCGGCTGGAAACACCATATATTTT.